The subject of this entry is one TCR beta chain. Its antigen is unknown. Clones were read by immunoSEQ multiplex PCR, and TCRdb kept only the in-frame ones, dropping some. There are some 320,000 clones in the sample; roughly 80% occur only once, and around 2% lies in the top ten. The treatment denotes: some 20 received Ad26.COV2.S at low or high dose, single or two shots; 5 received placebo; per-sample allocation not given. Sampling occurred on day 63 after the first vaccine or placebo injection. Vaccination used an Ad26 vector expressing Wuhan-strain SARS-CoV-2 spike. Deletions cut 1 base from V and 0 bases from J, with 18 bases between. The CDR3 runs 18 residues. The V gene's germline CDR1 is SGHAT and CDR2 FQNNGV. The data derive from a study of Ad26.COV2.S vaccination and SARS-CoV-2 variants. The overall study: Recipients of Ad26.COV2.S got it intramuscularly, once or twice 56 days apart. The study, taken as a whole, reports: Spike-specific CD8+ and CD4+ T cell responses reportedly showed substantial breadth after vaccination.

The chain recombines TRBV11-2 with TRBJ1-2; weak D call: TRBD1 (5 bases). The origin of this receptor is a person aged 18-60 years who received the Ad26.COV2.S COVID-19 vaccine or a placebo. This material consisted of peripheral blood, taken in a trial of Ad26.COV2.S vaccine versus placebo. The CDR3 reads CASSLVTGWTLANYGYTF. CDR3 sequence (DNA): TGTGCCAGCAGCTTAGTCACGGGCTGGACATTAGCTAACTATGGCTACACCTTC.